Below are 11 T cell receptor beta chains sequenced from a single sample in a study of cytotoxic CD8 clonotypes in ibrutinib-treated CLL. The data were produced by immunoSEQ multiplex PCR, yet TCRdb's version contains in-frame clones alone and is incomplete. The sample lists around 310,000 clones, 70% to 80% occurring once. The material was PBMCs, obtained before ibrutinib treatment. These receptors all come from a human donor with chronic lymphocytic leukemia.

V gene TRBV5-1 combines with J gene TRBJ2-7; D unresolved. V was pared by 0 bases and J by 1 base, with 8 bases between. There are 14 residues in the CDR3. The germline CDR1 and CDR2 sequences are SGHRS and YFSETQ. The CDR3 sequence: CASSLGSDSYEQYF. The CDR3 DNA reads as TGCGCCAGCAGCTTGGGTAGTGATTCCTACGAGCAGTACTTC. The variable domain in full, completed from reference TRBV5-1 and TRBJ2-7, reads KAGVTQTPRYLIKTRGQQVTLSCSPISGHRSVSWYQQTPGQGLQFLFEYFSETQRNKGNFPGRFSGRQFSNSRSEMNVSTLELGDSALYLCASSLGSDSYEQYFGPGTRLTVT.

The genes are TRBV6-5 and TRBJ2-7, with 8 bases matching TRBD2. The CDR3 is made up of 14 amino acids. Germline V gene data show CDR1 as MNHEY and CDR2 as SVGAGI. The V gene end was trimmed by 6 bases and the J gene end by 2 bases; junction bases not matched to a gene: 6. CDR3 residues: CASSPTSVPYEQYF. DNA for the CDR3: TGTGCCAGCAGCCCGACTAGCGTTCCCTACGAGCAGTACTTC.

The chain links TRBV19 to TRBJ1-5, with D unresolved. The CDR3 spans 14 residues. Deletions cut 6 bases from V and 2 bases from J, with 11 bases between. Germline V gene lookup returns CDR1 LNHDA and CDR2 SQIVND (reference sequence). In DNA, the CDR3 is TGTGCCAGTAGCCCTGACAAACGCAATCAGCCCCAGCATTTT. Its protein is CASSPDKRNQPQHF.

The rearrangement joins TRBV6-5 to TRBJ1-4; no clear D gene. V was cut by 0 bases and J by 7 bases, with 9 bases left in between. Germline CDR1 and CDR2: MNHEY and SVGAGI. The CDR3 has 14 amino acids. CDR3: CASSYSGNSEKLFF. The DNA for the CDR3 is TGTGCCAGCAGTTACTCGGGTAATAGTGAAAAACTGTTTTTT.

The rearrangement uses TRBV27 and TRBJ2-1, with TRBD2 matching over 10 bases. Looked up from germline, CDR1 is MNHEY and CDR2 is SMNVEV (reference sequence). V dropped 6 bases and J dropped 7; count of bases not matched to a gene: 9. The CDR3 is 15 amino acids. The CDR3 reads CASRRASGSSNEQFF. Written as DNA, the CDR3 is TGTGCCAGCAGACGGGCTAGCGGGAGTAGTAATGAGCAGTTCTTC.

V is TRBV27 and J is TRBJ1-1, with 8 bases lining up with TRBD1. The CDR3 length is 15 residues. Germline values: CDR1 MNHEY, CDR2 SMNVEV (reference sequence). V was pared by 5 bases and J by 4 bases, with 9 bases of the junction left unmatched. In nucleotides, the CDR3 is TGTGCCAGCAGTCCCCGAGTGGGACAGGTCACTGAAGCTTTCTTT. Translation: CASSPRVGQVTEAFF.

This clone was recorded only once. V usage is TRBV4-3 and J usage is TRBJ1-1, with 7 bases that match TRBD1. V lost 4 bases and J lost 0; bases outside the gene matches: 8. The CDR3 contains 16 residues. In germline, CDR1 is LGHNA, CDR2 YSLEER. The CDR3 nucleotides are TGCGCCAGCAGCCCAAACTTACAGGGGTTGAACACTGAAGCTTTCTTT. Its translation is CASSPNLQGLNTEAFF.

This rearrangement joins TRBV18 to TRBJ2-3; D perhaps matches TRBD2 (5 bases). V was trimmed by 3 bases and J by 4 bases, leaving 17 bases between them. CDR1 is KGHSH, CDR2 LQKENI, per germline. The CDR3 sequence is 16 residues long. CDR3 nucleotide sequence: TGTGCCAGCTCACCGTTAGGCGGAGGTATCGCAGATACGCAGTATTTT. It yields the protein CASSPLGGGIADTQYF.

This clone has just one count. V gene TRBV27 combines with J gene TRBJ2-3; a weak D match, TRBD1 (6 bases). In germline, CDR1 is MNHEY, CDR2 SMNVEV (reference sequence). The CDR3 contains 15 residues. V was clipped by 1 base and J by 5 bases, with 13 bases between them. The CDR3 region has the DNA TGTGCCAGCAGTTTATTCCCCCAGGGGTTAGATACGCAGTATTTT. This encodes CASSLFPQGLDTQYF.

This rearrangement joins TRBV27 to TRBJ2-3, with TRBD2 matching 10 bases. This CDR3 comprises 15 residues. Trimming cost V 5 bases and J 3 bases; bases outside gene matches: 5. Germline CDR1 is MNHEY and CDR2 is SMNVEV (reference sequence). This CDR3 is CASSIRLAGTDTQYF. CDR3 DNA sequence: TGTGCCAGCAGTATCCGACTAGCGGGTACAGATACGCAGTATTTT.

CDR3 in amino acids: CASSQDGLDLIYEQYF. In nucleotides, the CDR3 is TGTGCCAGCAGCCAAGATGGGTTGGACTTGATCTACGAGCAGTACTTC. The genes are TRBV4-2 and TRBJ2-7; a possible D gene is TRBD2 (5 bases). The CDR3 length is 16 residues. The V and J ends lost 0 bases and 3 bases respectively, with 15 bases between them. Looked up from germline, CDR1 is LGHNA and CDR2 is YNFKEQ.